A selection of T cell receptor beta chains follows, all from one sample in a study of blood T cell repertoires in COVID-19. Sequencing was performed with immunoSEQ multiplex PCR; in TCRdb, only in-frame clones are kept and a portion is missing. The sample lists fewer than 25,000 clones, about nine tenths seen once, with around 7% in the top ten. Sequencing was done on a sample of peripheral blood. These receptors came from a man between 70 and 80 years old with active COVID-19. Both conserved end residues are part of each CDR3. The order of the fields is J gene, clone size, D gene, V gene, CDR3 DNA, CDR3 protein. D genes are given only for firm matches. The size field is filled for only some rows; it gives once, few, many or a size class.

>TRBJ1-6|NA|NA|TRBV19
TGTGCCAGTAGCGTCTTTATGCGAGGGCGAGGATCACCCCTCCACTTT
CASSVFMRGRGSPLHF
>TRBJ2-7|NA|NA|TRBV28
TGTGCCAGCAGTTGGGATAGCGGAACCTACGAGCAGTACTTC
CASSWDSGTYEQYF
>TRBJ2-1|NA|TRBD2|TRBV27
TGTGCCAGCAGTCGGACTAGCGGGAGGGTTAATGAGCAGTTCTTC
CASSRTSGRVNEQFF
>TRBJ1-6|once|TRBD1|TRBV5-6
TGTGCCAGCAGTCAGCTCAACAGGGGGCGAAATTCACCCCTCCACTTT
CASSQLNRGRNSPLHF
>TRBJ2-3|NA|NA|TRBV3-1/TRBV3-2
TGTGCCAGCAGCCCACTAAAAACATCGGGCACAGATACGCAGTATTTT
CASSPLKTSGTDTQYF
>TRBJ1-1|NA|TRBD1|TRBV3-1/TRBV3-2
TGTGCCAGCAGCCAACAGACAGGGTTTACTTTCTTT
CASSQQTGFTFF
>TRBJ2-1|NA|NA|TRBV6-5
TGTGCCAGCAGTCTCCATCCGAGCTCCTACAATGAGCAGTTCTTC
CASSLHPSSYNEQFF
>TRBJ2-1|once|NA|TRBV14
TGTGCCAGCAGCCAAGAAGCGGTTGGTGAGCAGTTCTTC
CASSQEAVGEQFF
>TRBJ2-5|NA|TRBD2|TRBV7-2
TGTGCCAGCAGCTTAGTAGGGGGGACTAGCGGGGGAAAGACCCAGTACTTC
CASSLVGGTSGGKTQYF
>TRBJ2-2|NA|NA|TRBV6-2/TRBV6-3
TGTGCCAGCAGTTACCCACCAGGCTCGACCACCGGGGAGCTGTTTTTT
CASSYPPGSTTGELFF
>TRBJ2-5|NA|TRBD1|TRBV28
TGTGCCAGCAGTTGGGTTGGGGGACAGGTCGGGACCCAGTACTTC
CASSWVGGQVGTQYF
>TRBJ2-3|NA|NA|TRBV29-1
TGCAGCGTGCCCTGGAGGTGGGATACGCAGTATTTT
CSVPWRWDTQYF
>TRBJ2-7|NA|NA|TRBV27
TGTGCCAGCAGTTCTCATCTCAGGGACGAGCAGTACTTC
CASSSHLRDEQYF
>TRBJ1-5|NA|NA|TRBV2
TGTGCCAGCAGAGGCGGGGGTGCTTATGGCAATCAGCCCCAGCATTTT
CASRGGGAYGNQPQHF
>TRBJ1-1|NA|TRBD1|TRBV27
TGTGCCAGCAGTTTTGCCGCAGGGGGGAACACTGAAGCTTTCTTT
CASSFAAGGNTEAFF
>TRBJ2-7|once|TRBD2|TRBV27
TGTGCCAGCAGTTCCCTGGCTAGTAGCGGGAGTGGGGAGCAGTACTTC
CASSSLASSGSGEQYF
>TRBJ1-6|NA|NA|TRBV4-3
TGCGCCAGCAGCCAAGCGGGTAGCTCCTATAATTCACCCCTCCACTTT
CASSQAGSSYNSPLHF
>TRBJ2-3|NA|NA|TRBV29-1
TGCAGCGGCAAGACAGGAAGCACAGATACGCAGTATTTT
CSGKTGSTDTQYF
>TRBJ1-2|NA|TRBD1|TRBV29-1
TGCAGCGTCGGAATATCGACAGGGGGGATCGGTGGCTACACCTTC
CSVGISTGGIGGYTF
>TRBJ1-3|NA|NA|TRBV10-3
TGTGCCATCAGTGAACAGCTCAGCTCTGGAAACACCATATATTTT
CAISEQLSSGNTIYF
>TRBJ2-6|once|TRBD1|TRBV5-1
TGCGCCAGCAGCTTGCTCGGGACAGGGTATAATCAGGCTGGGGCCAACGTCCTGACTTTC
CASSLLGTGYNQAGANVLTF
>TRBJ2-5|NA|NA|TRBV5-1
TGCGCCAGCAGCTTGGACAGCACCCAAGAGACCCAGTACTTC
CASSLDSTQETQYF
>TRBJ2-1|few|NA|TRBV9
TGTGCCAGCAGCCCCATGGTGCGCGATGAGCAGTTCTTC
CASSPMVRDEQFF
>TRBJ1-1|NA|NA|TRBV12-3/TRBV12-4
TGTGCCAGCAGTTTAATCTTGGACACCGAAGCTTTCTTT
CASSLILDTEAFF
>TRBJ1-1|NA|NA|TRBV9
TGTGCCAGCAGCGTATTTTGGGGAGACGAAGCTTTCTTT
CASSVFWGDEAFF
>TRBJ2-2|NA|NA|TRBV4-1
TGCGCCAGCAGCTCCAGGGGGAGCGGGAGCCCCGGGGAGCTGTTTTTT
CASSSRGSGSPGELFF
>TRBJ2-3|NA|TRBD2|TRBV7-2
TGTGCCAGCGCAGACGGGACTAGCGATACGCAGTATTTT
CASADGTSDTQYF
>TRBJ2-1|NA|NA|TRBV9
TGTGCCAGCAGCGGGAGGGGCGGGTCCGGCAATGAGCAGTTCTTC
CASSGRGGSGNEQFF
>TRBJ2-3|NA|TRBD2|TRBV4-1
TGCGCCAGCAGCCAAGTTCGACTAGCGGGGGACACAGATACGCAGTATTTT
CASSQVRLAGDTDTQYF
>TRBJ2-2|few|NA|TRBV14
TGTGCCAGCAGCCCGAGGGTCACCGGGGAGCTGTTTTTT
CASSPRVTGELFF
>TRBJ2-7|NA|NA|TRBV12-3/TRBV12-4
TGTGCCAGCAGTCGGTTCCCCCACGAGCAGTACTTC
CASSRFPHEQYF
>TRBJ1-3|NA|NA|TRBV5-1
TGCGCCAGCAGCTTGCAGGGTAATCCCTCTGGAAACACCATATATTTT
CASSLQGNPSGNTIYF
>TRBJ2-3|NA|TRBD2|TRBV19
TGTGCCAGTAGTAGGGGACTAGCGGGAGTTGGAGATACGCAGTATTTT
CASSRGLAGVGDTQYF
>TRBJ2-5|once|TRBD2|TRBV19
TGTGCCAGTAAACTAGCGGGAGACCAAGAGACCCAGTACTTC
CASKLAGDQETQYF
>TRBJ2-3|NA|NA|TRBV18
TGTGCCAGCTCACCATTTACTTCCCGGACTAGCACAGATACGCAGTATTTT
CASSPFTSRTSTDTQYF
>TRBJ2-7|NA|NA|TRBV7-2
TGTGCCAGCAGCTTTACAGGGCCGGATGGGGAGCAGTACTTC
CASSFTGPDGEQYF
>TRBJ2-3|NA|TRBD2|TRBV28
TGTGCCAGCAGTCTGACCTTCGGGACTAGCGGCACAGATACGCAGTATTTT
CASSLTFGTSGTDTQYF
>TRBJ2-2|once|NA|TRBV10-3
TGTGCCATCAGTGCCGAGGAGTTCACCGGGGAGCTGTTTTTT
CAISAEEFTGELFF
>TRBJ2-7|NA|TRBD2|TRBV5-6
TGTGCCAGCAGCTCACTAGCGGGTACATCCTACGAGCAGTACTTC
CASSSLAGTSYEQYF
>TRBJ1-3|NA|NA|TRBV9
TGTGCCAGCAGCACAGGACGGACCTCTGGAAACACCATATATTTT
CASSTGRTSGNTIYF
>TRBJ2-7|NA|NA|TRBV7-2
TGTGCCAGCAGCCAGGGACTCGGCTCAAATTACGAGCAGTACTTC
CASSQGLGSNYEQYF